This record concerns one T cell receptor (beta chain) sequence. No antigen is known for it. Looked up from germline, CDR1 is LNHDA and CDR2 is SQIVND (reference sequence). Trimming took 4 bases from V and 7 from J; bases not matched to a gene: 8. This CDR3 comprises 16 residues. This record comes from a study of T cells in Graves' hyperthyroidism and ophthalmopathy. Overall study findings and caveats: A median about 7 months before onset, the model predicted ophthalmopathy.

From RNA transcripts, TCR beta CDR3 regions were amplified. A first-round RT-PCR of the TCR CDR3 used the HTBI primer set. MiXCR, run by TCRdb on the multiplex PCR reads, gives a single entry per CDR3 protein. The table includes 350,000 or so distinct CDR3 sequences, roughly 23% detected once. Material: blood. This sequence was found in a woman between 45 and 65 years old with Graves' hyperthyroidism. This rearrangement joins TRBV19 to TRBJ2-3; 13 nucleotides align to TRBD2. CDR3 residues: CASSKSGTSGTYTQYF. CDR3 sequence (DNA): TGTGCCAGTAGTAAATCCGGGACTAGCGGGACTTATACGCAGTATTTT.